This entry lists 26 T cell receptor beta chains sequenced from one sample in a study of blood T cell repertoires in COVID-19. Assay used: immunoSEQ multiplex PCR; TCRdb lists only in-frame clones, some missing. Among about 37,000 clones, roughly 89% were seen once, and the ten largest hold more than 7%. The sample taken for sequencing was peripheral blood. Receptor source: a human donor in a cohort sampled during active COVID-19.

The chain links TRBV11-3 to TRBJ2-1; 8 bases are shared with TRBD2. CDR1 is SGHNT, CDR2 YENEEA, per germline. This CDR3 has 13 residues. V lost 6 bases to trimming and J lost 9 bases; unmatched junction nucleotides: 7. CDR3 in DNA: TGTGCCAGCAGTACCGGGAGGGCCAGTGAGCAGTTCTTC. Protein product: CASSTGRASEQFF.

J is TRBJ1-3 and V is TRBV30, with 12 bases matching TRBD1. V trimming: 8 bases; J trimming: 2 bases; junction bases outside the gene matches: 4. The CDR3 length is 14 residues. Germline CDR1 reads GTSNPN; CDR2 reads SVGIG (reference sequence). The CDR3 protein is CAQRDRGPGNTIYF. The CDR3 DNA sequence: TGTGCCCAGAGGGACAGGGGGCCTGGAAACACCATATATTTT.

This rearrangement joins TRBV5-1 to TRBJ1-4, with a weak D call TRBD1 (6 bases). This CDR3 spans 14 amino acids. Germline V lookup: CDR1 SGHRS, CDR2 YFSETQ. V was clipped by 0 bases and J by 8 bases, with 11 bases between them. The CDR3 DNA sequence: TGCGCCAGCAGCTTGGACACAGGGTCGGAAAAACTGTTTTTT. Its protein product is CASSLDTGSEKLFF.

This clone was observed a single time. The CDR3 DNA reads TGTGCCAGCTCACCCAACCGGGGACAGACCTACGAGCAGTACTTC. Its translation: CASSPNRGQTYEQYF. The chain couples TRBV18 to TRBJ2-7, with 7 bases fitting TRBD1. V lost 3 bases, J lost 2 bases, and 7 bases stayed unmatched. CDR3 size: 15 residues. The germline V gene encodes CDR1 KGHSH and CDR2 LQKENI.

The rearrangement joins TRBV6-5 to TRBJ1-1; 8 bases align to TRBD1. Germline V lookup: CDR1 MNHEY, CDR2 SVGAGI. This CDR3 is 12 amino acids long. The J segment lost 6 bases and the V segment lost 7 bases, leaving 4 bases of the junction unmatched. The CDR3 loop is CASIQGVSEAFF. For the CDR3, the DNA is TGTGCCAGCATACAGGGGGTTTCTGAAGCTTTCTTT.

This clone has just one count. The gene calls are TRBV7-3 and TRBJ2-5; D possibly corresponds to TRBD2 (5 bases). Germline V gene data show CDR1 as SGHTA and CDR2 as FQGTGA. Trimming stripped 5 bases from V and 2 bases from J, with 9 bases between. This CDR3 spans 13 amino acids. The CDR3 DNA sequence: TGTGCCAGCAGCGTGGGAGTACAAGAGACCCAGTACTTC. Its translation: CASSVGVQETQYF.

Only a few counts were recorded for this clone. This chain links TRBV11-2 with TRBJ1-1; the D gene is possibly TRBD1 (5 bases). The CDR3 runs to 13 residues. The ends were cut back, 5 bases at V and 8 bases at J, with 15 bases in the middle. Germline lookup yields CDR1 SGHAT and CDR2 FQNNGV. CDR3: CASSPGPGLEAFF. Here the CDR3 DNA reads TGTGCCAGCAGCCCGGGCCCGGGACTAGAAGCTTTCTTT. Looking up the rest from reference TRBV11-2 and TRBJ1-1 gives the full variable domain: EAGVAQSPRYKIIEKRQSVAFWCNPISGHATLYWYQQILGQGPKLLIQFQNNGVVDDSQLPKDRFSAERLKGVDSTLKIQPAKLEDSAVYLCASSPGPGLEAFFGQGTRLTVV.

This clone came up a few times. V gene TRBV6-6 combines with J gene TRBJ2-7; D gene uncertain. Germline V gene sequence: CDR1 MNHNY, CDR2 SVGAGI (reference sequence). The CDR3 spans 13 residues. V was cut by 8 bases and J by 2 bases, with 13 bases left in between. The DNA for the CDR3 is TGTGCCAGCGGCGGAGCGCAAACCTACGAGCAGTACTTC. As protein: CASGGAQTYEQYF.

CDR3: CSVAQNNYGYTF. CDR3 DNA: TGCAGCGTGGCACAGAATAACTATGGCTACACCTTC. The rearrangement links TRBV29-1 to TRBJ1-2; no reliable D call. The CDR3 runs 12 residues. V was cut by 6 bases and J by 1 base, with 9 bases left in between. CDR1 is SQVTM and CDR2 is ANQGSEA in the germline V gene.

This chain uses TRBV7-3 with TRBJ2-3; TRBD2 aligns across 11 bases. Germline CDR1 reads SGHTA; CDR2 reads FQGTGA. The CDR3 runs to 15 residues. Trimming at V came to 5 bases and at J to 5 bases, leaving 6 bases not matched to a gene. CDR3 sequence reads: CASSPTSGAGDTQYF. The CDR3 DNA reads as TGTGCCAGCAGCCCGACTAGCGGGGCGGGAGATACGCAGTATTTT.

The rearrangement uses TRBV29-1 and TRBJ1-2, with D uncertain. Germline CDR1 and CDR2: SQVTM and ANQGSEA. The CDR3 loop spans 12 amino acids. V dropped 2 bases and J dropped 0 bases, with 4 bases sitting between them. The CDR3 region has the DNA TGCAGCGTTGAAATTACTAACTATGGCTACACCTTC. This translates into CSVEITNYGYTF.

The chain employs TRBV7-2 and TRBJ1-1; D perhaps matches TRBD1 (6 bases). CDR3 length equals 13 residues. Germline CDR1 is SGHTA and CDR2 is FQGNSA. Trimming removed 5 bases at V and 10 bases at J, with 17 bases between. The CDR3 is CASSLRQVRGAFF. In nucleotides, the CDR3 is TGTGCCAGCAGCCTGAGACAGGTTCGTGGAGCTTTCTTT.

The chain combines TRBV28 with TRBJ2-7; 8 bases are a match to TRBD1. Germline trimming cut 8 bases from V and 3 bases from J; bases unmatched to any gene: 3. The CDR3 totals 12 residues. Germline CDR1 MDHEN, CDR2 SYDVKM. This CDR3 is CASAGQGYEQYF. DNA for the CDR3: TGTGCCAGCGCAGGACAGGGCTACGAGCAGTACTTC.

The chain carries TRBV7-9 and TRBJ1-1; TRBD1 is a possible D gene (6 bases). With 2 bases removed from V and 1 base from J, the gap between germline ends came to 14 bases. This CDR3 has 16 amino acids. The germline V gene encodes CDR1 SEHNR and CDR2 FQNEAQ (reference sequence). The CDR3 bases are TGTGCCAGCAGCTTAAACCGTTGGACAGCGAACACTGAAGCTTTCTTT. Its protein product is CASSLNRWTANTEAFF.

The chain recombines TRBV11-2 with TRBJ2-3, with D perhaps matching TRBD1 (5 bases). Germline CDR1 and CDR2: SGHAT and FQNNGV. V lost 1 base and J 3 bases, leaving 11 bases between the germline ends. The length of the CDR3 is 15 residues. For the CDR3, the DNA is TGTGCCAGCAGCTTAGGTTGGGGCAGTACAGATACGCAGTATTTT. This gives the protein CASSLGWGSTDTQYF.

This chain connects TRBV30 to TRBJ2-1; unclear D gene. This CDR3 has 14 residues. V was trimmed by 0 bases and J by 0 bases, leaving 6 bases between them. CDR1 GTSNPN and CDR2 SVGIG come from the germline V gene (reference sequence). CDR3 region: CAWSVSVSYNEQFF. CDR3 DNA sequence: TGTGCCTGGAGTGTATCCGTCTCCTACAATGAGCAGTTCTTC. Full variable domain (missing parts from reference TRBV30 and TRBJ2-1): SQTIHQWPATLVQPVGSPLSLECTVEGTSNPNLYWYRQAAGRGLQLLFYSVGIGQISSEVPQNLSASRPQDRQFILSSKKLLLSDSGFYLCAWSVSVSYNEQFFGPGTRLTVL.

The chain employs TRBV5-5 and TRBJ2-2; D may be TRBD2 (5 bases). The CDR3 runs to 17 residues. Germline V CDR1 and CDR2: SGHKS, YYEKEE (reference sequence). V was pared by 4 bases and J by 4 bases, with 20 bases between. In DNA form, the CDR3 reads TGTGCCAGCAGCCCGGCGTGGGCGGGCGGACTCACCGGGGAGCTGTTTTTT. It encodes CASSPAWAGGLTGELFF.

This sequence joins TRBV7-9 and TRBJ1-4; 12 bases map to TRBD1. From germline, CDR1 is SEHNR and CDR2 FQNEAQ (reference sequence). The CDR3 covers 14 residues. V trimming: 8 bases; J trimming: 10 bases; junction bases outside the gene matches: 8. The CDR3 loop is CASGAGTGGSKLFF. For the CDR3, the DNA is TGTGCCAGCGGAGCCGGGACAGGGGGCTCAAAACTGTTTTTT.

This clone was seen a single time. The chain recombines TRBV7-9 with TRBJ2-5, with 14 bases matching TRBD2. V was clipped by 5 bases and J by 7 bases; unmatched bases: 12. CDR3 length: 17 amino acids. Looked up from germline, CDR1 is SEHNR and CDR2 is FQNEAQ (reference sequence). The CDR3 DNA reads TGTGCCAGCAGCCATGGACTAGCGGGGGGCCACTTAGGGACCCAGTACTTC. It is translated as CASSHGLAGGHLGTQYF.

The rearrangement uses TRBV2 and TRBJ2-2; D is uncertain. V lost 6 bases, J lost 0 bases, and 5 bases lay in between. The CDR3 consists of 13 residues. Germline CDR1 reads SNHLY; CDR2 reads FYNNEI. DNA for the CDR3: TGTGCCAGCAGACAGACGAACACCGGGGAGCTGTTTTTT. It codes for CASRQTNTGELFF.

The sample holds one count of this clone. This CDR3 is CASSLLLEQFF. CDR3 nucleotides: TGTGCCAGCAGTTTACTATTGGAGCAGTTCTTC. The genes are TRBV12-3 or TRBV12-4 and TRBJ2-1; D gene ambiguous. The V end was cut by 2 bases, the J end by 10 bases, with 6 bases between. This CDR3 is 11 amino acids long.

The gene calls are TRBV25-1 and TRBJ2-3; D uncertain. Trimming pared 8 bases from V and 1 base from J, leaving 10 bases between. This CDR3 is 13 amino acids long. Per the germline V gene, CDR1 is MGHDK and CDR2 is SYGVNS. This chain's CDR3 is CASSQAGTDTQYF. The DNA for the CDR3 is TGTGCCAGCTCCCAGGCTGGCACAGATACGCAGTATTTT.

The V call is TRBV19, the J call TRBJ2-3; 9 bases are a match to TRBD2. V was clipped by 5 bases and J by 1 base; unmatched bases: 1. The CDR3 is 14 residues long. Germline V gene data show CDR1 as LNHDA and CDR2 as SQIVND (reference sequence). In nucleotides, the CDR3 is TGTGCCAGTAGTGCGGGAGGGGGCACAGATACGCAGTATTTT. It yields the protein CASSAGGGTDTQYF. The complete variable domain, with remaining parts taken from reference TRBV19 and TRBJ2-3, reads DGGITQSPKYLFRKEGQNVTLSCEQNLNHDAMYWYRQDPGQGLRLIYYSQIVNDFQKGDIAEGYSVSREKKESFPLTVTSAQKNPTAFYLCASSAGGGTDTQYFGPGTRLTVL.

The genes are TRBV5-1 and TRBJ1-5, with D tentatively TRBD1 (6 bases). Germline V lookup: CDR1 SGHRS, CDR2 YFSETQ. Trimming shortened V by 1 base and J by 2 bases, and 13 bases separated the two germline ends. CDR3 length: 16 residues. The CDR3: CASSLTGGNGNQPQHF. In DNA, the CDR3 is TGCGCCAGCAGCTTGACGGGGGGCAATGGCAATCAGCCCCAGCATTTT.

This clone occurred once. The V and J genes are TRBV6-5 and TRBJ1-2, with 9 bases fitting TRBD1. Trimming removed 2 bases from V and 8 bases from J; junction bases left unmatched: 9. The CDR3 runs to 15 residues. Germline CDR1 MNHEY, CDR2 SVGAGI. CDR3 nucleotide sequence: TGTGCCAGCAGTTACCCCCTGGGACAGGGATACGGCTACACCTTC. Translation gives CASSYPLGQGYGYTF.

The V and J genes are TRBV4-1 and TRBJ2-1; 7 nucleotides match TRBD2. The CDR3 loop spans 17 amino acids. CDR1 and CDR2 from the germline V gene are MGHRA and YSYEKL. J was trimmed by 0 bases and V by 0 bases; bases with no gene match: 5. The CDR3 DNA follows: TGCGCCAGCAGCCAAGAGGTGAGCGGGGCCTCCTACAATGAGCAGTTCTTC. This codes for CASSQEVSGASYNEQFF.